The clone carrying this TCR beta chain was seen more than once but under ten times. Looked up from germline, CDR1 is MGHRA and CDR2 is YSYEKL. Losses at the gene ends were 3 bases for V and 4 bases for J; bases not matched to a gene: 4. The CDR3 is 15 amino acids. This entry comes from a study of T cell repertoires in cytomegalovirus infection. Study overall: Signatures in public TCR beta sequences pointed to both CMV infection and matching HLA type.

TCRdb processed the reads anew with MiXCR; each CDR3 protein has one entry. In the table there are about 180,000 distinct CDR3 sequences, 17% of which are singletons. This sequence joins TRBV4-1 and TRBJ2-7; 12 nucleotides line up with TRBD1. The sequence was collected from a human donor in good health (CMV status not recorded). Some clones in this sample may be carry-over from other donors' samples. Sequencing was done on a sample of CD8+ T cells from PBMCs. This chain's CDR3 is CASSHGTGGEYEQYF. CDR3 sequence (DNA): TGCGCCAGCAGCCACGGGACAGGGGGCGAATACGAGCAGTACTTC.